Listed here are 3 T cell receptor beta chains from one sample, sequenced in a study of shared clonotypes between healthy human individuals. Clones were sequenced by immunoSEQ multiplex PCR, and TCRdb holds only the in-frame ones, with some missing. The sample has about 180,000 clones, about 93% seen once. Specimen: naive CD4+ T cells sorted from blood. Subset of the sample: CD45RA+ positively selected. The origin of the receptors is a woman aged 25 to 39 in good health.

The rearrangement links TRBV19 to TRBJ2-5, with D possibly matching TRBD2 (5 bases). The closer fit of TRBJ2-7 to the DNA end suggests the J call may be wrong. The CDR3 sequence is 14 residues long. In germline, CDR1 is LNHDA, CDR2 SQIVND (reference sequence). The CDR3, as DNA: TGTGCCAGTACCCCCCGAGCGGAGTCCTACGAGCAGTACTTC. Its protein product is CASTPRAESYEQYF.

The chain links TRBV5-1 to TRBJ1-2; D may be TRBD1 (5 bases). The CDR3 contains 13 residues. CDR1 SGHRS and CDR2 YFSETQ come from the germline V gene. V was shortened by 5 bases and J by 5 bases, with 13 bases between the two germline ends. CDR3 protein: CASSEGEGYGYTF. Written as DNA, the CDR3 is TGCGCCAGCAGTGAGGGAGAGGGGTATGGCTACACCTTC. Combining the CDR3 with reference TRBV5-1 and TRBJ1-2 gives the whole variable domain KAGVTQTPRYLIKTRGQQVTLSCSPISGHRSVSWYQQTPGQGLQFLFEYFSETQRNKGNFPGRFSGRQFSNSRSEMNVSTLELGDSALYLCASSEGEGYGYTFGSGTRLTVV.

CDR3 region: CASSFRGRNTIYF. DNA for the CDR3: TGTGCCAGCAGTTTTCGGGGGCGGAACACCATATATTTT. V usage is TRBV28 and J usage is TRBJ1-3, with D possibly TRBD1 on 6 matching bases. Trimming cost V 3 bases and J 7 bases, with 10 bases left between them. The germline V gene encodes CDR1 MDHEN and CDR2 SYDVKM. This CDR3 is built from 13 residues.